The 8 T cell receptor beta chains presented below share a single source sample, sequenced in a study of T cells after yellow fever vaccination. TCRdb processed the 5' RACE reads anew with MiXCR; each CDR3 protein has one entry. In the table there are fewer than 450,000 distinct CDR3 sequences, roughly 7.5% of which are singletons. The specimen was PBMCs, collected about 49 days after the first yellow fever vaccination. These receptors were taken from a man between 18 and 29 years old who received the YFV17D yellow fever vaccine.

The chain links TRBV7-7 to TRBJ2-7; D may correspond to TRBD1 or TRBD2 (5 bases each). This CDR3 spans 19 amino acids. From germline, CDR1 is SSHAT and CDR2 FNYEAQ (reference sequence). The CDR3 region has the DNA TGTGCTAGCGTCCCGGGGTCGGGACCTATACTAAGGAGCTCCTACGAGCAGTACGTC. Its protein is CASVPGSGPILRSSYEQYV.

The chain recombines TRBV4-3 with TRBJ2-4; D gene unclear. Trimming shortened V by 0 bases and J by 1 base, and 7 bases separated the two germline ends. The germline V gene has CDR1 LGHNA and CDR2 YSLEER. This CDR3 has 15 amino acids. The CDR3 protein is CASSQENRAKNIQYF. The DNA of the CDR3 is TGCGCCAGCAGCCAAGAAAATCGGGCCAAAAACATTCAGTACTTC.

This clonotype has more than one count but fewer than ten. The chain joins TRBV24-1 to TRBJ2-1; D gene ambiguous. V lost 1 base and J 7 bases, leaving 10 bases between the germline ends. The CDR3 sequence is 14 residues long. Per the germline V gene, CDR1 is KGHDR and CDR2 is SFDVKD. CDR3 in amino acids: CATSDFRTRNEQFF. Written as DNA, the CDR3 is TGTGCCACCAGTGATTTTCGAACCCGGAATGAGCAGTTCTTC.

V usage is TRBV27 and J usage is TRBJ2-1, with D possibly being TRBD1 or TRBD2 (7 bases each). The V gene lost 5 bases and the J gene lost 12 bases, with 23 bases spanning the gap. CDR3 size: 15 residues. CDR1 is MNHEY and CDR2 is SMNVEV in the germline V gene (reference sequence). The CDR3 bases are TGTGCCAGCAGTCCCCGGCAGGGGGGGGATTTGCGGCAGTTCTTC. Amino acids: CASSPRQGGDLRQFF.

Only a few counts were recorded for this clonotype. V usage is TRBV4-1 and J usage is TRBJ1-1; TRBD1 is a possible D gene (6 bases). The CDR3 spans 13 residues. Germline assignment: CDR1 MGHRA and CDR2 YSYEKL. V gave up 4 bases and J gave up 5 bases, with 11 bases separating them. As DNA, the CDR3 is TGCGCCAGCAGCCGAGGGGGACAAACTGAAGCTTTCTTT. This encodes CASSRGGQTEAFF.

The CDR3 coding sequence is TGTGCCAGCAGTTTATCCACATGGGGGGAGACCCAGTACTTC. It translates to CASSLSTWGETQYF. V gene TRBV28 combines with J gene TRBJ2-5; D is possibly TRBD1 or TRBD2 (5 bases each). The germline V gene has CDR1 MDHEN and CDR2 SYDVKM. V dropped 1 base and J dropped 5 bases, with 11 bases sitting between them. The CDR3 is made up of 14 amino acids.

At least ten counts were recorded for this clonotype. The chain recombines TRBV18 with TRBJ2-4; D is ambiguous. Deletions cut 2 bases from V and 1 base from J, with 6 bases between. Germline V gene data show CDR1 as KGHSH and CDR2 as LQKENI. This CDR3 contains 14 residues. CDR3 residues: CASSPWAAKNIQYF. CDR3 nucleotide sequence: TGTGCCAGCTCACCATGGGCGGCCAAAAACATTCAGTACTTC.

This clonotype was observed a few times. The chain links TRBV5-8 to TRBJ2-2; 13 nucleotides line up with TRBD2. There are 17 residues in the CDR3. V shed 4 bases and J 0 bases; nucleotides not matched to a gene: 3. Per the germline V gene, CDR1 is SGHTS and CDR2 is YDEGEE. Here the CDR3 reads CASSAGLAGANTGELFF. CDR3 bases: TGTGCCAGCAGCGCCGGACTAGCGGGGGCGAACACCGGGGAGCTGTTTTTT.